Below, 15 T cell receptor beta chains from the same sample are listed, as sequenced in a study of blood T cell repertoires in COVID-19. Here immunoSEQ multiplex PCR was the method, and the copy in TCRdb shows in-frame clones only, minus some. The data show 150,000 to 200,000 clones, approximately 83% seen once. The sequencing sample was made of peripheral blood. These TCRs come from a man aged 50-60 years with active or convalescent COVID-19.

V and J are TRBV5-5 and TRBJ2-1; 9 bases fit TRBD1. V lost 0 bases to trimming and J lost 5 bases; unmatched junction nucleotides: 6. The CDR3 is 16 residues long. Germline V CDR1 and CDR2: SGHKS, YYEKEE (reference sequence). CDR3 in amino acids: CASSLGDRAWDNEQFF. DNA for the CDR3: TGTGCCAGCAGCTTGGGGGACAGGGCTTGGGACAATGAGCAGTTCTTC.

The genes are TRBV4-1 and TRBJ1-5, with D uncertain. There are 15 residues in the CDR3. Between the trimmed V and J ends, which lost 4 bases and 0 bases, there was a span of 10 bases. CDR1 MGHRA and CDR2 YSYEKL come from the germline V gene. The CDR3 here is CASSPNRDSNQPQHF. The CDR3 coding sequence is TGCGCCAGCAGCCCGAACAGAGATAGCAATCAGCCCCAGCATTTT.

This clone was detected only a few times. The chain links TRBV3-1 (or the pseudogene TRBV3-2) to TRBJ1-4, with D uncertain. The V gene's germline CDR1 is LGHDT and CDR2 YNNKEL (reference sequence). Trimming cost V 1 base and J 5 bases, with 11 bases left between them. The CDR3 consists of 15 residues. CDR3 bases: TGTGCCAGCAGCCAAGCACGGGGTGGGAATGAAAAACTGTTTTTT. It yields the protein CASSQARGGNEKLFF.

The CDR3 loop is CSGGGGTNEKLFF. In nucleotides, the CDR3 is TGCAGCGGCGGAGGTGGAACTAATGAAAAACTGTTTTTT. The chain couples TRBV29-1 to TRBJ1-4; no firm D call. Trimming removed 7 bases at V and 1 base at J, with 10 bases between. The CDR3 is 13 residues long. In germline, CDR1 is SQVTM, CDR2 ANQGSEA. Using reference TRBV29-1 and TRBJ1-4 for the parts outside the CDR3, the full variable domain is SAVISQKPSRDICQRGTSLTIQCQVDSQVTMMFWYRQQPGQSLTLIATANQGSEATYESGFVIDKFPISRPNLTFSTLTVSNMSPEDSSIYLCSGGGGTNEKLFFGSGTQLSVL.

This chain connects TRBV7-6 to TRBJ2-3; 8 bases map to TRBD2. CDR3 size: 16 residues. V was pared by 1 base and J by 1 base, with 4 bases of the junction left unmatched. Germline V CDR1 and CDR2: SGHVS, FNYEAQ. CDR3 DNA sequence: TGTGCCAGCAGCTTAGGTATTAGCGGGGGCACAGATACGCAGTATTTT. Translation gives CASSLGISGGTDTQYF.

This chain connects TRBV4-2 to TRBJ1-5; possibly TRBD1 for D (5 bases). The germline CDR1 and CDR2 sequences are LGHNA and YNFKEQ. The CDR3 covers 16 residues. V was trimmed by 0 bases and J by 2 bases, leaving 11 bases between them. The DNA for the CDR3 is TGTGCCAGCAGCCAAGATCAGGGTTCAGGCAATCAGCCCCAGCATTTT. It is translated as CASSQDQGSGNQPQHF.

V and J are TRBV3-1 (or the pseudogene TRBV3-2) and TRBJ2-5, with unresolved D. Germline V gives CDR1 LGHDT, CDR2 YNNKEL (reference sequence). The V end lost 5 bases, the J end lost 5 bases, and 15 bases lay between the germline ends. CDR3 size: 14 residues. The CDR3 loop is CASSAPPVEETQYF. In DNA, the CDR3 is TGTGCCAGCAGCGCCCCCCCCGTAGAGGAGACCCAGTACTTC.

This clone was seen a handful of times. The chain joins TRBV27 to TRBJ1-5; TRBD1 is a possible D gene (6 bases). CDR3 length: 14 amino acids. Trimming cost V 6 bases and J 4 bases, with 13 bases left between them. The V gene's germline CDR1 is MNHEY and CDR2 SMNVEV (reference sequence). The CDR3 region has the DNA TGTGCCAGCAGAGACAGGTTGGGAAATCAGCCCCAGCATTTT. Protein: CASRDRLGNQPQHF.

The chain has TRBV24-1 and TRBJ1-2; tentative D call: TRBD1 (5 bases). Germline V gives CDR1 KGHDR, CDR2 SFDVKD. The CDR3 contains 14 residues. Trimming left V 3 bases short and J 2 bases short, with 9 bases between. This CDR3 is CATSDETANYGYTF. The CDR3 coding sequence is TGTGCCACCAGTGATGAGACAGCGAACTATGGCTACACCTTC.

The chain carries TRBV6-2 or TRBV6-3 and TRBJ2-7, with 11 nucleotides matching TRBD2. With V trimmed by 6 bases and J by 4 bases, 8 bases remained unmatched. CDR1 and CDR2 (germline): MNHEY, SVGEGT. The CDR3 consists of 15 residues. The CDR3 nucleotides read TGTGCCAGCAGCTTAGCGGGAGGGCCGCAATACGAGCAGTACTTC. Encoded protein: CASSLAGGPQYEQYF.

The V and J genes are TRBV15 and TRBJ1-5, with 10 bases aligning to TRBD1. The germline V gene has CDR1 LNHNV and CDR2 YYDKDF (reference sequence). CDR3 length equals 16 residues. V dropped 1 base and J dropped 2; count of bases not matched to a gene: 2. CDR3 DNA: TGTGCCACCAGCAGAGGGACAGGGGGAGGCAATCAGCCCCAGCATTTT. It translates to CATSRGTGGGNQPQHF. The entire variable domain, with the rest obtained from reference TRBV15 and TRBJ1-5, is as follows: DAMVIQNPRYQVTQFGKPVTLSCSQTLNHNVMYWYQQKSSQAPKLLFHYYDKDFNNEADTPDNFQSRRPNTSFCFLDIRSPGLGDTAMYLCATSRGTGGGNQPQHFGDGTRLSIL.

The CDR3: CASSQQGFEAFF. The DNA for the CDR3 is TGTGCCAGCAGCCAACAGGGGTTCGAAGCTTTCTTT. This sequence joins TRBV3-1 (or the pseudogene TRBV3-2) and TRBJ1-1; tentative D call: TRBD1 (6 bases). This CDR3 region has 12 residues. Germline CDR1 LGHDT, CDR2 YNNKEL (reference sequence). Trimming cost V 2 bases and J 8 bases, with 9 bases left between them.

The genes are TRBV6-5 and TRBJ2-2; D is perhaps TRBD1 (5 bases). Germline loops: CDR1 MNHEY, CDR2 SVGAGI. The CDR3 sequence is 13 residues long. The V end was cut by 8 bases, the J end by 6 bases, with 13 bases between. CDR3 sequence: CASSGRAAGELFF. CDR3 coding DNA: TGTGCCAGCTCTGGCAGGGCGGCCGGGGAGCTGTTTTTT.

V gene TRBV5-1 combines with J gene TRBJ2-3; 7 nucleotides agree with TRBD2. V lost 6 bases and J lost 0; bases outside the gene matches: 7. The CDR3 runs to 15 residues. The germline V gene encodes CDR1 SGHRS and CDR2 YFSETQ. CDR3 DNA sequence: TGCGCCAGCAACCTCGGCGGGGGAAGCACAGATACGCAGTATTTT. Amino acid sequence: CASNLGGGSTDTQYF.

The chain recombines TRBV19 with TRBJ1-6, with TRBD1 matching over 7 bases. CDR1 is LNHDA and CDR2 is SQIVND in the germline V gene (reference sequence). This CDR3 spans 14 amino acids. Trimming took 8 bases from V and 6 from J; bases not matched to a gene: 7. CDR3 loop: CASSHGQVNSPLHF. In DNA, the CDR3 is TGTGCCAGTTCCCACGGACAGGTTAATTCACCCCTCCACTTT.